This TCR beta chain was identified in a study of T cells in Graves' hyperthyroidism and ophthalmopathy. The TCR beta CDR3 regions underwent amplification using RNA transcripts as the source. During a first-round RT-PCR of the TCR CDR3, the HTBI primer set was used. Each CDR3 protein is one row after TCRdb ran MiXCR on the multiplex PCR reads. The sample lists about 380,000 distinct CDR3 sequences, 18% seen once, with 35% to 45% in the top ten. Germline CDR1 reads SGHRS; CDR2 reads YFSETQ. The length of the CDR3 is 16 residues. The junction had 7 bases not matched to a gene; V was cut back by 5 bases and J by 1 base.

The sequence came from a man aged 18 to 30 with Graves' ophthalmopathy. Sequenced sample: blood. The chain combines TRBV5-1 with TRBJ2-3; TRBD1 aligns across 10 bases. The CDR3 DNA sequence: TGCGCCAGCAGGAGACATGGGACAGGGGGCACAGATACGCAGTATTTT. This codes for CASRRHGTGGTDTQYF.